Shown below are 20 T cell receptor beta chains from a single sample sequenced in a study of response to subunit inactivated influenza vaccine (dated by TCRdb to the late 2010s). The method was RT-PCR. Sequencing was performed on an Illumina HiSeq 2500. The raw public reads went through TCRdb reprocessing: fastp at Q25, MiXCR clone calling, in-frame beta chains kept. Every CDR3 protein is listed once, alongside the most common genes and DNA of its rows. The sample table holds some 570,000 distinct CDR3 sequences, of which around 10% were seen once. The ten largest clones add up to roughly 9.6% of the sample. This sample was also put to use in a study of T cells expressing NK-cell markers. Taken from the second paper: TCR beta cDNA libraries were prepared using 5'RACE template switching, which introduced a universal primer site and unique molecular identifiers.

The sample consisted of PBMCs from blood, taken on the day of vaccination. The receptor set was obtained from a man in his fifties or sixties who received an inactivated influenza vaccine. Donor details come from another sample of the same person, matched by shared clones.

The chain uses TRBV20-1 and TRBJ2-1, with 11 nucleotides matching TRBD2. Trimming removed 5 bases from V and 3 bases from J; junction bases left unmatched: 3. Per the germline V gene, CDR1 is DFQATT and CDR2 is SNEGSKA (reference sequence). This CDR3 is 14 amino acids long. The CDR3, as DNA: TGCAGTGCTCAGGGGACTAGCGGCTACAATGAGCAGTTCTTC. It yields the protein CSAQGTSGYNEQFF.

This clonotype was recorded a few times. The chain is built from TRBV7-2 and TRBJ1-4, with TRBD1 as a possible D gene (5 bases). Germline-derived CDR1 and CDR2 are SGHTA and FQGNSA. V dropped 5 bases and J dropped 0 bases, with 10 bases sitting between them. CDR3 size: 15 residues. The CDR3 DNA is TGTGCCAGCAGCCGGGGGTCTACAACTAATGAAAAACTGTTTTTT. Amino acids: CASSRGSTTNEKLFF.

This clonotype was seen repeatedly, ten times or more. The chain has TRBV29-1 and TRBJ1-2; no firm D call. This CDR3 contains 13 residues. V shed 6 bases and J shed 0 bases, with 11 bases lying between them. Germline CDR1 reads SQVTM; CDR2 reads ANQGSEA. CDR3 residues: CSVAVISNYGYTF. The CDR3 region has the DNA TGCAGCGTCGCGGTCATATCTAACTATGGCTACACCTTC. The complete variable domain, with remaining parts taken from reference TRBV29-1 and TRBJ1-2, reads SAVISQKPSRDICQRGTSLTIQCQVDSQVTMMFWYRQQPGQSLTLIATANQGSEATYESGFVIDKFPISRPNLTFSTLTVSNMSPEDSSIYLCSVAVISNYGYTFGSGTRLTVV.

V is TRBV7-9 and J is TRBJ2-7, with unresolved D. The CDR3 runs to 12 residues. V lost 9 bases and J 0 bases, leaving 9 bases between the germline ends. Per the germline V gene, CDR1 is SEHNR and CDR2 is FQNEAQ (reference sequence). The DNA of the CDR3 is TGTGCCAGTACGGACGACTCCTACGAGCAGTACTTC. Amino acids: CASTDDSYEQYF.

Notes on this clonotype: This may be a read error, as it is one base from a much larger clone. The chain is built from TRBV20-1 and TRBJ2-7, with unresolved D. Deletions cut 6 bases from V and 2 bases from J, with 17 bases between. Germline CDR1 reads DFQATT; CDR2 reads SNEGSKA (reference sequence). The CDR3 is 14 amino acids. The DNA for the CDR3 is TGCAGTGCCGTAAAACGGGTACCCACCTACGAGCAGTACTTC. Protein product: CSAVKRVPTYEQYF.

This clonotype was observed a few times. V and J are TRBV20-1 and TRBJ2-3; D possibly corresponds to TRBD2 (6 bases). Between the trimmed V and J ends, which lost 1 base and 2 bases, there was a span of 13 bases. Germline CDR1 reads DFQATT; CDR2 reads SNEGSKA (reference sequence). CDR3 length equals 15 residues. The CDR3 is CSARVSGGATDTQYF. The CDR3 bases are TGCAGTGCTAGAGTTTCGGGCGGGGCCACAGATACGCAGTATTTT.

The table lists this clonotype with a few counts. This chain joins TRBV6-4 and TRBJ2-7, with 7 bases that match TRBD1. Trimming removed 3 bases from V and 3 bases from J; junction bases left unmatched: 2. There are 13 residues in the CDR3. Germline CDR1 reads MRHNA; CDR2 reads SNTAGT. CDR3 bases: TGTGCCAGCAGTGAAAACAGGGGCTACGAGCAGTACTTC. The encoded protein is CASSENRGYEQYF.

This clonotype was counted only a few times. The CDR3 here is CAISRLAGGTDTQYF. The CDR3 nucleotides are TGTGCCATCAGCCGACTAGCGGGGGGCACAGATACGCAGTATTTT. The rearrangement links TRBV10-3 to TRBJ2-3, with 12 nucleotides matching TRBD2. The CDR3 is 15 residues long. The V segment lost 6 bases and the J segment 1 base; nucleotides outside the gene matches: 2. Germline CDR1 ENHRY, CDR2 SYGVKD.

The CDR3 spells CSVLGGLNTEAFF. The CDR3 DNA reads TGCAGCGTTTTAGGGGGCTTGAACACTGAAGCTTTCTTT. This chain joins TRBV29-1 and TRBJ1-1, with 7 bases aligning to TRBD1. CDR1 and CDR2 from the germline V gene are SQVTM and ANQGSEA. This CDR3 is built from 13 residues. V lost 5 bases to trimming and J lost 0 bases; unmatched junction nucleotides: 3.

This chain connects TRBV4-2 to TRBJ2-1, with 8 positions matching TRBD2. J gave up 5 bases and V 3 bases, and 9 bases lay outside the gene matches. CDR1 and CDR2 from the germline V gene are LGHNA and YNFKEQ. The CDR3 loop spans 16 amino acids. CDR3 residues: CASSQTAGVTNNEQFF. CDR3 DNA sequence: TGTGCCAGCAGCCAGACAGCGGGAGTGACGAACAATGAGCAGTTCTTC.

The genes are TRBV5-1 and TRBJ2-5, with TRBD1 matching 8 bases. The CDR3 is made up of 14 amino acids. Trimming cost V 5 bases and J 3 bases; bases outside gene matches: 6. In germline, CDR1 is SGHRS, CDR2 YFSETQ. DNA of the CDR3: TGCGCCAGCAGAACCGGACAGGGAGAAGAGACCCAGTACTTC. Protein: CASRTGQGEETQYF.

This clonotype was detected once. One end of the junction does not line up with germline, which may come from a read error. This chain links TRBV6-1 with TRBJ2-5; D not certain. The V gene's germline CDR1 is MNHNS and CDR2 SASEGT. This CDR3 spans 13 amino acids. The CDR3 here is CASREVDKETQYF. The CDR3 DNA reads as TGTGCCAGCAGAGAAGTGGATAAAGAGACCCAGTACTTC.

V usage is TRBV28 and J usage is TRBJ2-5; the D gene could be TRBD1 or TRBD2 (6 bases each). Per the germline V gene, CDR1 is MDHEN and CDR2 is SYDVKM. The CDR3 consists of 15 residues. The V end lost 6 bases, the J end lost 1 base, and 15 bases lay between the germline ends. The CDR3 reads CASRTPSGAQETQYF. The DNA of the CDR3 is TGTGCCAGCAGGACCCCCTCGGGGGCCCAAGAGACCCAGTACTTC.

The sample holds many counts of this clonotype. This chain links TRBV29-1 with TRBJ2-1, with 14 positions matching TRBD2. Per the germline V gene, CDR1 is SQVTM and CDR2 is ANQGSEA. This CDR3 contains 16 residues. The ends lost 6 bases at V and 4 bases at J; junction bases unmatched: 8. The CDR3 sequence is CSVVGLAGGAYNEQFF. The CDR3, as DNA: TGCAGCGTCGTCGGACTAGCGGGGGGCGCATACAATGAGCAGTTCTTC.

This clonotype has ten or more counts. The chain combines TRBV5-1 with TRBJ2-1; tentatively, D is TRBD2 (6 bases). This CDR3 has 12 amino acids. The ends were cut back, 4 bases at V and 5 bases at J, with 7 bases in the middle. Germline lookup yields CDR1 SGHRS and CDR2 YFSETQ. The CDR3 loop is CASSPGDNEQFF. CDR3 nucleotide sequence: TGCGCCAGCAGCCCGGGAGACAATGAGCAGTTCTTC.

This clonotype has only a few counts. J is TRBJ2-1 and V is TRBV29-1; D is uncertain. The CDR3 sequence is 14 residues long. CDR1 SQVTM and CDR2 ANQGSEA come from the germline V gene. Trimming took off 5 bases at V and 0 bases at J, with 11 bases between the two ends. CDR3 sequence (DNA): TGCAGCGTTAGGGTTCCGGGCTCCTACAATGAGCAGTTCTTC. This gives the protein CSVRVPGSYNEQFF.

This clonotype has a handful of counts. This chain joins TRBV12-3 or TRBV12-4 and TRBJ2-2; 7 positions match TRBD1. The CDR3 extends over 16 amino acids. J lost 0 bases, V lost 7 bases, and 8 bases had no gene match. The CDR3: CASTPLGQTNTGELFF. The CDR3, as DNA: TGTGCCAGCACCCCACTGGGACAGACGAACACCGGGGAGCTGTTTTTT.

This chain's CDR3 is CASSLTGGGSPLHF. The CDR3 DNA reads as TGTGCCAGCAGCCTCACAGGGGGTGGATCACCCCTCCACTTT. The chain uses TRBV12-3 or TRBV12-4 and TRBJ1-6; 8 positions agree with TRBD1. This CDR3 spans 14 amino acids. J lost 10 bases, V lost 6 bases, and 8 bases had no gene match.

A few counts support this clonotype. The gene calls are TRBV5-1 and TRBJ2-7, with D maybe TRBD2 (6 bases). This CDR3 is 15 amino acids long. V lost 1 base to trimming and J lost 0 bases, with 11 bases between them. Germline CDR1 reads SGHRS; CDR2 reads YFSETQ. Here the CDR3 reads CASSLYTGSSYEQYF. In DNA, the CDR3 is TGCGCCAGCAGCTTGTATACCGGGAGCTCCTACGAGCAGTACTTC.

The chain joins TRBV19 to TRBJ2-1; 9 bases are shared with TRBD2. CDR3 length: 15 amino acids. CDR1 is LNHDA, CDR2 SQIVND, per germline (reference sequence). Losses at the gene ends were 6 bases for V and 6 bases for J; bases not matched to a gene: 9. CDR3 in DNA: TGTGCCAGTAGCACCCCGGGACTAGCTTTCAATGAGCAGTTCTTC. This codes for CASSTPGLAFNEQFF. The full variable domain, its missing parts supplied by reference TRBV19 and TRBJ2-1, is DGGITQSPKYLFRKEGQNVTLSCEQNLNHDAMYWYRQDPGQGLRLIYYSQIVNDFQKGDIAEGYSVSREKKESFPLTVTSAQKNPTAFYLCASSTPGLAFNEQFFGPGTRLTVL.